This TCR beta chain originates from a study of cytomegalovirus exposure and HLA in healthy donors. Study context: Most donors, roughly 82% of 350 to 450 genotyped, fell in the Caucasian-associated ancestry cluster. Study-level points and caveats: TCR beta sequences reportedly predicted most subjects' HLA-A and HLA-B alleles accurately. A missense DCLRE1C variant was associated with V- and J-gene trimming of TCR beta chains in a later analysis, and an independent cohort replicated the association. Around 160 TCR beta chains were listed as cytomegalovirus-associated.

This clone appeared once. Its antigen is undetermined. PCR employed 60 Vbeta and 13 Jbeta primers. This table comes from immunoSEQ multiplex PCR, and its TCRdb copy is limited to in-frame clones, with some not included. The sample yields about 65,000 clones, less than 70% seen once. Germline CDR1 reads LGHNA; CDR2 reads YNFKEQ. V trimming: 3 bases; J trimming: 2 bases; junction bases outside the gene matches: 4. CDR3 length equals 15 residues. The rearrangement joins TRBV4-2 to TRBJ2-7, with 10 bases fitting TRBD2. The sample was PBMCs. The clonotype originates from a man aged 25-45 years in good health and CMV-seronegative. In DNA form, the CDR3 reads TGTGCCAGCAGCCAGGAGCGGGGGGGCCCCTACGAGCAGTACTTC. This gives the protein CASSQERGGPYEQYF.